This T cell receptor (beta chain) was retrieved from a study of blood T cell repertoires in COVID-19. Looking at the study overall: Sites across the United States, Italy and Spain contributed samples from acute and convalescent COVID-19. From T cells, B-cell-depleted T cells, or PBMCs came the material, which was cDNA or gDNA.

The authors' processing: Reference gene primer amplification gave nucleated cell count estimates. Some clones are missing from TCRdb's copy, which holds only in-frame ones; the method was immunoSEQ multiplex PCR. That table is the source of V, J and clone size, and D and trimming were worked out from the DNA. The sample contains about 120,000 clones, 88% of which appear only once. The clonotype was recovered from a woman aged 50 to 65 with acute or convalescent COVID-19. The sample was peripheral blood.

The CDR3 loop reads CASSPVSSYNEQFF. The CDR3 nucleotides are TGTGCCAGCAGTCCGGTTTCCTCCTACAATGAGCAGTTCTTC. This chain joins TRBV7-2 and TRBJ2-1; D ambiguous. V lost 6 bases to trimming and J lost 0 bases, with 9 bases between them. This CDR3 comprises 14 residues. Germline assignment: CDR1 SGHTA and CDR2 FQGNSA.